This T cell receptor beta chain was sequenced for a study of shared clonotypes between healthy human individuals. As for the study in general: A couple of women and a few men aged 18 to 49 served as donors. Overall study findings and caveats: Estimated clonotype richness was generally higher in naive than memory subsets. Clonotypes shared by all four donors outscored non-shared clonotypes in generation probability.

Produced via immunoSEQ multiplex PCR; TCRdb's table is partial and in-frame only. This table has about 2.4 million clones, approximately 94% appearing once. Concerning this clone: Antigen specificity is unknown.

Looked up from germline, CDR1 is SGHTA and CDR2 is FQGNSA. The CDR3 is made up of 14 amino acids. Trimming at V came to 1 base and at J to 5 bases, leaving 1 base not matched to a gene. The sequenced sample consisted of naive CD4+ T cells from PBMCs. This sample's subset: CD45RA+ positively selected. The J gene is TRBJ2-1, the V gene TRBV7-2; 8 bases fit TRBD2. This clonotype was sampled from a man aged 18 to 29 in good health. Some clones in this sample may be carry-over from other donors' samples. CDR3 DNA: TGTGCCAGCAGCTTAGTAGCGGGACACAATGAGCAGTTCTTC. Protein sequence: CASSLVAGHNEQFF.